This TCR beta chain derives from a study of beta chain features in type 1 diabetes. Study-wide results and caveats: The study notes PCR might favor shorter templates equally in patients and controls.

The table lists this clone with a few counts. Its specificity is not known. The authors reverse transcribed all of the isolated RNA, so sequencing captured expressed TCRB transcripts. Sequenced by immunoSEQ multiplex PCR; TCRdb stores in-frame clones only, minus some. Of hundreds of thousands of clones detected, approximately 15% appear once; the ten largest clones hold approximately 0.038%. CDR3 length equals 16 residues. Germline assignment: CDR1 SGHAT and CDR2 FQNNGV. With V trimmed by 5 bases and J by 2 bases, 6 bases remained unmatched. The chain combines TRBV11-2 with TRBJ2-3; 11 positions match TRBD2. Specimen: naive CD4+ T cells from blood. The sequence was collected from a man aged 30 to 39 in good health. CDR3 nucleotide sequence: TGTGCCAGCAGCCCCGTAGCGGGGGGGGTCACAGATACGCAGTATTTT. Its protein product is CASSPVAGGVTDTQYF. The full variable domain, in which reference TRBV11-2 and TRBJ2-3 provide the parts outside the CDR3, is EAGVAQSPRYKIIEKRQSVAFWCNPISGHATLYWYQQILGQGPKLLIQFQNNGVVDDSQLPKDRFSAERLKGVDSTLKIQPAKLEDSAVYLCASSPVAGGVTDTQYFGPGTRLTVL.